The 23 T cell receptor beta chains in this list originate from one sample, sequenced in a study of blood T cell repertoires in COVID-19. Only in-frame clones appear in the TCRdb table, and some are missing; sequencing was by immunoSEQ multiplex PCR. Of some 250,000 clones listed, 84% are singletons. The sample was peripheral blood. These TCRs come from a man in his sixties with acute or convalescent COVID-19.

The chain uses TRBV5-1 and TRBJ2-5, with D possibly being TRBD2 (5 bases). CDR1 and CDR2 (germline): SGHRS, YFSETQ. V gave up 0 bases and J gave up 2 bases, with 11 bases separating them. CDR3 length: 15 amino acids. The CDR3 is CASSLGASRQETQYF. CDR3 nucleotides: TGCGCCAGCAGCTTGGGGGCTAGCAGACAAGAGACCCAGTACTTC.

V is TRBV19 and J is TRBJ1-2; D not certain. Between the trimmed V and J ends, which lost 4 bases and 2 bases, there was a span of 8 bases. Per the germline V gene, CDR1 is LNHDA and CDR2 is SQIVND (reference sequence). The CDR3 length is 13 residues. The CDR3 loop reads CASSTSGNYGYTF. In DNA form, the CDR3 reads TGTGCCAGTAGTACCTCAGGAAACTATGGCTACACCTTC.

This clone was seen just once. The chain recombines TRBV3-1 (or the pseudogene TRBV3-2) with TRBJ2-3, with 9 bases that match TRBD2. Looked up from germline, CDR1 is LGHDT and CDR2 is YNNKEL (reference sequence). After removal of 0 bases from V and 6 bases from J, the junction contained 13 bases not matched to a gene. There are 18 residues in the CDR3. CDR3 sequence reads: CASSQEYLSGGKGDTQYF. The CDR3 DNA reads as TGTGCCAGCAGCCAAGAGTACCTTAGCGGGGGTAAAGGGGATACGCAGTATTTT.

This chain connects TRBV30 to TRBJ1-1; D uncertain. This CDR3 is 14 amino acids long. V lost 2 bases, J lost 5 bases, and 15 bases lay in between. Per germline, CDR1 GTSNPN and CDR2 SVGIG (reference sequence). CDR3 region: CAWSSELGVTEAFF. Here the CDR3 DNA reads TGTGCCTGGAGTTCAGAGCTCGGGGTTACTGAAGCTTTCTTT.

The genes are TRBV6-6 and TRBJ2-7; 9 bases are shared with TRBD2. The CDR3 length is 15 residues. V lost 1 base and J lost 2; bases outside the gene matches: 3. CDR1 and CDR2 (germline): MNHNY, SVGAGI (reference sequence). DNA of the CDR3: TGTGCCAGCAGTTACTTAGGCGGGAGGGCCTACGAGCAGTACTTC. Translated, it gives CASSYLGGRAYEQYF.

This rearrangement joins TRBV6-6 to TRBJ1-4; TRBD1 matches 8 bases. The V gene's germline CDR1 is MNHNY and CDR2 SVGAGI (reference sequence). CDR3 length: 14 residues. With 6 bases clipped from V and 8 bases from J, the junction kept 8 bases outside the gene matches. The CDR3 reads CASSPDRGREKLFF. The CDR3 coding sequence is TGTGCCAGCAGCCCCGACAGGGGAAGGGAAAAACTGTTTTTT.

This rearrangement joins TRBV3-1 (or the pseudogene TRBV3-2) to TRBJ1-4; no definite D call. This CDR3 is built from 14 residues. Deletions cut 3 bases from V and 0 bases from J, with 5 bases between. In germline, CDR1 is LGHDT, CDR2 YNNKEL (reference sequence). Written as DNA, the CDR3 is TGTGCCAGCAGCCACGGGACAACTAATGAAAAACTGTTTTTT. Translating gives CASSHGTTNEKLFF.

This chain links TRBV9 with TRBJ2-1, with 9 bases identical to TRBD2. The CDR3 sequence is 17 residues long. The germline V gene has CDR1 SGDLS and CDR2 YYNGEE. J gave up 6 bases and V 3 bases, and 13 bases lay outside the gene matches. CDR3 nucleotide sequence: TGTGCCAGCAGCGCCCTAGCGGGGCGGTCAGGGGGCAATGAGCAGTTCTTC. This encodes CASSALAGRSGGNEQFF. Combining the CDR3 with reference TRBV9 and TRBJ2-1 gives the whole variable domain DSGVTQTPKHLITATGQRVTLRCSPRSGDLSVYWYQQSLDQGLQFLIQYYNGEERAKGNILERFSAQQFPDLHSELNLSSLELGDSALYFCASSALAGRSGGNEQFFGPGTRLTVL.

The chain joins TRBV4-1 to TRBJ1-1, with D possibly matching TRBD1 (5 bases). CDR3 length: 13 residues. V was trimmed by 1 base and J by 4 bases, leaving 7 bases between them. Germline V gene data show CDR1 as MGHRA and CDR2 as YSYEKL. In DNA form, the CDR3 reads TGCGCCAGCAGCCAAGTGGGGGGCACTGAAGCTTTCTTT. Translation gives CASSQVGGTEAFF.

This clone was seen more than once but under ten times. The chain employs TRBV3-1 (or the pseudogene TRBV3-2) and TRBJ2-7; D perhaps matches TRBD1 (5 bases). Germline V gene data show CDR1 as LGHDT and CDR2 as YNNKEL (reference sequence). The V end was cut by 3 bases, the J end by 4 bases, with 10 bases between. CDR3 length: 13 residues. In DNA form, the CDR3 reads TGTGCCAGCAGCCATTGGACACCTTACGAGCAGTACTTC. Residues: CASSHWTPYEQYF.

Only a few counts were recorded for this clone. The rearrangement joins TRBV6-5 to TRBJ2-2; D perhaps matches TRBD1 (6 bases). The CDR3 is made up of 14 amino acids. Germline assignment: CDR1 MNHEY and CDR2 SVGAGI. Trimming removed 8 bases at V and 0 bases at J, with 10 bases between. CDR3 residues: CASGTPANTGELFF. Here the CDR3 DNA reads TGTGCCAGCGGGACACCAGCGAACACCGGGGAGCTGTTTTTT.

There are a few counts of this clone. This chain connects TRBV14 to TRBJ1-4; D is possibly TRBD1 (5 bases). Germline lookup yields CDR1 SGHDN and CDR2 FVKESK. V was shortened by 4 bases and J by 8 bases, with 11 bases between the two germline ends. The CDR3 has 13 residues. DNA for the CDR3: TGTGCCAGCAGCCGTGACAGTAGGGAAAAACTGTTTTTT. It is translated as CASSRDSREKLFF. The full variable domain, in which reference TRBV14 and TRBJ1-4 provide the parts outside the CDR3, is EAGVTQFPSHSVIEKGQTVTLRCDPISGHDNLYWYRRVMGKEIKFLLHFVKESKQDESGMPNNRFLAERTGGTYSTLKVQPAELEDSGVYFCASSRDSREKLFFGSGTQLSVL.

V and J are TRBV12-3 or TRBV12-4 and TRBJ1-5, with 7 nucleotides matching TRBD1. This CDR3 has 13 residues. J gave up 6 bases and V 5 bases, and 4 bases lay outside the gene matches. In DNA form, the CDR3 reads TGTGCCAGCAGTGACAGGGAACGTCAGCCCCAGCATTTT. Protein sequence: CASSDRERQPQHF.

The V and J genes are TRBV27 and TRBJ2-7; 10 nucleotides match TRBD1. The V segment lost 6 bases and the J segment 3 bases; nucleotides outside the gene matches: 8. The V gene's germline CDR1 is MNHEY and CDR2 SMNVEV (reference sequence). The CDR3 loop spans 15 amino acids. CDR3 amino acids: CASRVMDRGVYEQYF. The CDR3 bases are TGTGCCAGCAGGGTCATGGACAGGGGGGTCTACGAGCAGTACTTC.

This clone was counted once. Other nucleotide sequences in the sample specify the same CDR3. V gene TRBV6-5 combines with J gene TRBJ2-5; D possibly corresponds to TRBD2 (6 bases). The V gene's germline CDR1 is MNHEY and CDR2 SVGAGI. The CDR3 is made up of 14 amino acids. Trimming removed 2 bases from V and 2 bases from J, with 9 bases in between. CDR3 nucleotide sequence: TGTGCCAGCAGTTACGGGGGGAGACAAGAGACCCAGTACTTC. It specifies CASSYGGRQETQYF.

The chain links TRBV2 to TRBJ2-7, with 8 nucleotides matching TRBD1. CDR3 size: 14 residues. Germline loops: CDR1 SNHLY, CDR2 FYNNEI. V shed 8 bases, J shed 0 bases, and the junction held 6 bases outside the gene matches. The CDR3 spells CASQTGTGSYEQYF. The CDR3 nucleotides read TGTGCCAGCCAGACCGGGACAGGCTCCTACGAGCAGTACTTC.

V gene TRBV11-2 combines with J gene TRBJ1-5; D perhaps matches TRBD1 (5 bases). The CDR3 extends over 12 amino acids. The germline gives CDR1 SGHAT, CDR2 FQNNGV. V lost 4 bases, J lost 7 bases, and 8 bases lay in between. CDR3 nucleotide sequence: TGTGCCAGCAGCTCGCAGGGACAGCCCCAGCATTTT. Translation: CASSSQGQPQHF.

This chain joins TRBV6-6 and TRBJ2-2; D is unclear. There are 11 residues in the CDR3. Germline-derived CDR1 and CDR2 are MNHNY and SVGAGI (reference sequence). Between the trimmed V and J ends, which lost 7 bases and 4 bases, there was a span of 4 bases. CDR3 in amino acids: CASNSTGELFF. The CDR3 bases are TGTGCCAGCAACAGCACCGGGGAGCTGTTTTTT.

The gene calls are TRBV5-1 and TRBJ2-1; TRBD2 agrees at 14 bases. In germline, CDR1 is SGHRS, CDR2 YFSETQ. This CDR3 region has 16 residues. V lost 4 bases, J lost 6 bases, and 6 bases stayed unmatched. CDR3 in amino acids: CASSVPGTSGGNEQFF. CDR3 DNA: TGCGCCAGCAGCGTACCCGGGACTAGCGGGGGCAATGAGCAGTTCTTC.

As concerns this clone: The sample holds other DNA sequences that translate to the same CDR3. The chain employs TRBV6-1 and TRBJ1-2; D is ambiguous. Germline V CDR1 and CDR2: MNHNS, SASEGT. Between the trimmed V and J ends, which lost 1 base and 4 bases, there was a span of 10 bases. The CDR3 has 14 amino acids. The chain's CDR3 is CASSEGGGSYGYTF. The CDR3, as DNA: TGTGCCAGCAGTGAAGGCGGAGGTAGCTATGGCTACACCTTC.

This clone was counted once. CDR3 DNA: TGTGCCAGCACCCCGTACGGGACAGCTAATGAAAAACTGTTTTTT. Amino acid sequence: CASTPYGTANEKLFF. The J gene is TRBJ1-4, the V gene TRBV2; 7 nucleotides match TRBD1. The CDR3 length is 15 residues. Germline V lookup: CDR1 SNHLY, CDR2 FYNNEI. With 7 bases clipped from V and 3 bases from J, the junction kept 8 bases outside the gene matches.

The rearrangement links TRBV30 to TRBJ1-3, with 7 positions matching TRBD1. Germline CDR1 is GTSNPN and CDR2 is SVGIG (reference sequence). After removal of 2 bases from V and 0 bases from J, the junction contained 4 bases not matched to a gene. The CDR3 loop spans 15 amino acids. CDR3 region: CAWSLTGYSGNTIYF. The CDR3 region has the DNA TGTGCCTGGAGTTTGACAGGGTACTCTGGAAACACCATATATTTT.

The CDR3 loop is CASSSGQGGYEQYF. CDR3 DNA: TGTGCCAGCTCATCCGGACAGGGAGGGTACGAGCAGTACTTC. The genes are TRBV18 and TRBJ2-7; D perhaps matches TRBD1 (8 bases). This CDR3 spans 14 amino acids. V lost 5 bases, J lost 4 bases, and 15 bases lay in between. The germline gives CDR1 KGHSH, CDR2 LQKENI.